A single T cell receptor beta chain is shown here with its context. Antigen unknown. This sample is part of a study of cytomegalovirus exposure and HLA in healthy donors. Notes on the study in general: An Asian-associated ancestry cluster reportedly showed fewer N-insertions than the approximately 700-donor mean in a later analysis. Sequencing likely produced, as an artifact, a cluster of highly shared sequence variants. Rarity marked most TCR sequences, yet some public TCRs occurred in many donors. As a later analysis showed, several of the most significant clusters appeared to be linked to common viral pathogens.

Both 60 Vbeta primers and 13 Jbeta primers went into the PCR. Produced via immunoSEQ multiplex PCR; TCRdb's table is partial and in-frame only. The table records 70,000 or so clones, around 89% of them present only once. The receptor comes from a woman aged 25 to 39 in good health and CMV-seropositive. The sample comprised PBMCs.

CDR3 coding DNA: TGTGCCAGCAGCTTAGTGAGCGGGGGATACACAGATACGCAGTATTTT. Its translation is CASSLVSGGYTDTQYF. V is TRBV7-2 and J is TRBJ2-3, with 8 bases identical to TRBD2. CDR3 length: 16 residues. V was clipped by 1 base and J by 2 bases; unmatched bases: 5. CDR1 is SGHTA and CDR2 is FQGNSA in the germline V gene. The full variable domain, rest sourced from reference TRBV7-2 and TRBJ2-3, is GAGVSQSPSNKVTEKGKDVELRCDPISGHTALYWYRQSLGQGLEFLIYFQGNSAPDKSGLPSDRFSAERTGGSVSTLTIQRTQQEDSAVYLCASSLVSGGYTDTQYFGPGTRLTVL.